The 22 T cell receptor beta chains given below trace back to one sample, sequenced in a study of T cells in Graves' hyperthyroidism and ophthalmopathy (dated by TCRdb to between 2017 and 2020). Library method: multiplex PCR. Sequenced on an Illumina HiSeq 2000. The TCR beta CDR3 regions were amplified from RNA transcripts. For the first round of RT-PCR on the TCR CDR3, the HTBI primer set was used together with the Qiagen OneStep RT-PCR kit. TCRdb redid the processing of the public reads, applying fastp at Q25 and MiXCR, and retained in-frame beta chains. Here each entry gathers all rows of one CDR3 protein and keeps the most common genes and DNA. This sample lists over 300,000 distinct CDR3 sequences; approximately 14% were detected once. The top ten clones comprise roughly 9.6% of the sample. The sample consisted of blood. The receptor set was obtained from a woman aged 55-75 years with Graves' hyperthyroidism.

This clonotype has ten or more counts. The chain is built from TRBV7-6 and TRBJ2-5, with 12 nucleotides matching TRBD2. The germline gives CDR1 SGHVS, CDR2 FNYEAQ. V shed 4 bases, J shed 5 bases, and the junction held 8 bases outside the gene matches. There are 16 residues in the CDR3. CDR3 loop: CASSSETSGSWETQYF. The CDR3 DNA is TGTGCCAGCAGCTCCGAGACTAGCGGGAGTTGGGAGACCCAGTACTTC.

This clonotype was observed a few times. The CDR3 DNA reads as TGTGCCAGTAGTATAGACGGGGGCAGTGTCTACGAGCAGTACTTC. Protein product: CASSIDGGSVYEQYF. The rearrangement joins TRBV19 to TRBJ2-7, with D perhaps matching TRBD1 or TRBD2 (6 bases each). The CDR3 covers 15 residues. The V gene's germline CDR1 is LNHDA and CDR2 SQIVND (reference sequence). Trimming pared 0 bases from V and 3 bases from J, leaving 12 bases between.

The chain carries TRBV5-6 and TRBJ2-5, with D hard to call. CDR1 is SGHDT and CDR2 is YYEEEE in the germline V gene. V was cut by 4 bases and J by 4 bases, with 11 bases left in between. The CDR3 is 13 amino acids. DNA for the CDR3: TGTGCCAGCAGCACCGGACGGAGAGAGACCCAGTACTTC. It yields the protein CASSTGRRETQYF.

CDR3 DNA sequence: TGTGCCAGTAGTCAGGGATTGTACAATGAGCAGTACTTC. It codes for CASSQGLYNEQYF. The chain couples TRBV19 to TRBJ2-1; tentative D call: TRBD1 (5 bases). The last part of the DNA fits TRBJ2-7 better; the J call may be wrong. From germline, CDR1 is LNHDA and CDR2 SQIVND (reference sequence). CDR3 length: 13 residues.

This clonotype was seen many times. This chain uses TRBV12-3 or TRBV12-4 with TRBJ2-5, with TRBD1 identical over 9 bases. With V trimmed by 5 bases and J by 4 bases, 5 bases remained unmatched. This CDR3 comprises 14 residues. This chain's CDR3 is CASSRDRARETQYF. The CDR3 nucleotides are TGTGCCAGCAGTCGGGACAGGGCTAGAGAGACCCAGTACTTC.

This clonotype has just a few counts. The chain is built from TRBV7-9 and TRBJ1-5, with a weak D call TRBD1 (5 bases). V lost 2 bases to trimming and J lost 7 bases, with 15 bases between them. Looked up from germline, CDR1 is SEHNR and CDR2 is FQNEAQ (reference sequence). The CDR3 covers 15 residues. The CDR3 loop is CASSLSGRVGQPQHF. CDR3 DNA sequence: TGTGCCAGCAGCTTAAGTGGCAGGGTAGGACAGCCCCAGCATTTT.

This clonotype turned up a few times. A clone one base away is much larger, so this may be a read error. In DNA form, the CDR3 reads TGCGCCAGCAGCTCTCTCCAGCGGGGGATCGATGAGCAGTTCTTC. Translated: CASSSLQRGIDEQFF. V and J are TRBV5-1 and TRBJ2-1, with 8 positions matching TRBD2. Germline CDR1 reads SGHRS; CDR2 reads YFSETQ. This CDR3 is built from 15 residues. V lost 3 bases, J lost 8 bases, and 10 bases stayed unmatched.

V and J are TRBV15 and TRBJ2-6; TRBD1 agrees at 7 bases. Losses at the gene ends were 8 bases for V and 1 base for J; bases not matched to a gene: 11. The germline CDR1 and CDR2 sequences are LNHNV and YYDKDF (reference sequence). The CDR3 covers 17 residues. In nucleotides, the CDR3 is TGTGCCACCGTTCGAGACAGGGCTGTTTCTGGGGCCAACGTCCTGACTTTC. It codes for CATVRDRAVSGANVLTF.

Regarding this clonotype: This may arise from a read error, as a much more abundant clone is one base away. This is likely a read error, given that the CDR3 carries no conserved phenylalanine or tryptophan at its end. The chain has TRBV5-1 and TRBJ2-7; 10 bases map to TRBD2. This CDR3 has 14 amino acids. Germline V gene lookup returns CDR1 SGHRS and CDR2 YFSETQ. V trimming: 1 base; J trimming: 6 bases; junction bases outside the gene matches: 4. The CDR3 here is CASSLTSGNVEQYL. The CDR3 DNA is TGCGCCAGCAGCTTGACTAGCGGGAATGTCGAGCAGTACCTC.

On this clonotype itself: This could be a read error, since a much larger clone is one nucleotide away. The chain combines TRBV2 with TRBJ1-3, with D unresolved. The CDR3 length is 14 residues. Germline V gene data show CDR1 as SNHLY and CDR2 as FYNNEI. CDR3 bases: TGTACCAGCAGTGTGCCGAGCTCTGGAAACACCATATATTTT. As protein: CTSSVPSSGNTIYF.

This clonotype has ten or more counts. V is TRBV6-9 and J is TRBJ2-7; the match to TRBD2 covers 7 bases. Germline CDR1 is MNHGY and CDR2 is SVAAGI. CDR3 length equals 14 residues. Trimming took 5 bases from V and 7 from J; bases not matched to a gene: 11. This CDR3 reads CASSLNLAVVEQYF. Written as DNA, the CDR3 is TGTGCCAGCAGTCTGAACCTAGCGGTCGTGGAGCAGTACTTC.

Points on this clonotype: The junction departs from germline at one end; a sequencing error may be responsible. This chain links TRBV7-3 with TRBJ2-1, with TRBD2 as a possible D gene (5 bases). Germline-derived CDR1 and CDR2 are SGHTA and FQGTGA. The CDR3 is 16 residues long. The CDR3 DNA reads TGTGCCGGCAGCTTTAGCGAGAGGGCGAACTACAATGAGCAGTTCTTC. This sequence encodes CAGSFSERANYNEQFF.

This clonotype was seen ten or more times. The CDR3, as DNA: TGTGCCAGCAGCCCGAGAACAGGGAGCGGCTACACCTTC. Its translation is CASSPRTGSGYTF. J is TRBJ1-2 and V is TRBV11-2; tentatively, D is TRBD1 (6 bases). This CDR3 is built from 13 residues. Germline V gives CDR1 SGHAT, CDR2 FQNNGV. Trimming cost V 5 bases and J 8 bases, with 15 bases left between them. Full variable domain (outside the CDR3, taken from reference TRBV11-2 and TRBJ1-2): EAGVAQSPRYKIIEKRQSVAFWCNPISGHATLYWYQQILGQGPKLLIQFQNNGVVDDSQLPKDRFSAERLKGVDSTLKIQPAKLEDSAVYLCASSPRTGSGYTFGSGTRLTVV.

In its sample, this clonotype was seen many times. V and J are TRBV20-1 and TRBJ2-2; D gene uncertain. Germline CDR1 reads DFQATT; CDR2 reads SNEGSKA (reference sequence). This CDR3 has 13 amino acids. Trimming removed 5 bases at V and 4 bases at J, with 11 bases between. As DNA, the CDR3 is TGCAGTGCTTCGCGGCAGGTCACCGGGGAGCTGTTTTTT. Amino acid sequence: CSASRQVTGELFF.

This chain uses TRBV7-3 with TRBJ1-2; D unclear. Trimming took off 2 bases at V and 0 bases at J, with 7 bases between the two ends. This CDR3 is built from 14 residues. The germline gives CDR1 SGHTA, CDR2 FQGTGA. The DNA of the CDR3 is TGTGCCAGCAGCTTAGGGCCAGCTAACTATGGCTACACCTTC. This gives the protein CASSLGPANYGYTF.

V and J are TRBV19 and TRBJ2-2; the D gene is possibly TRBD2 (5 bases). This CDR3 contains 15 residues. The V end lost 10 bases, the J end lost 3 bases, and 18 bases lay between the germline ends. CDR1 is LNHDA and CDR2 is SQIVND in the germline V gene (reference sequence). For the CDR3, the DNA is TGTGCCACTAAAGTGGGAGAATGGGACACCGGGGAGCTGTTTTTT. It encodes CATKVGEWDTGELFF.

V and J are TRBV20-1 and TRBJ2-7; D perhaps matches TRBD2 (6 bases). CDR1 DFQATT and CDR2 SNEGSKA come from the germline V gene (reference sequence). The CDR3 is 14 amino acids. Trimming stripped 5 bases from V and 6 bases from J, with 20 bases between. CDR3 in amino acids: CSAVGGTGAFEQYF. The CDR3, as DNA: TGCAGTGCTGTGGGGGGAACGGGAGCGTTCGAGCAGTACTTC.

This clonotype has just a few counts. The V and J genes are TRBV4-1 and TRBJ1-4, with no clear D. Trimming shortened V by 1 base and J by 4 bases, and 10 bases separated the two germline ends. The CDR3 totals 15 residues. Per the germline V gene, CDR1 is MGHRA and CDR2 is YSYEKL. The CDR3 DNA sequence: TGCGCCAGCAGCCAAGGGAGACGAAATAATGAAAAACTGTTTTTT. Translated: CASSQGRRNNEKLFF.

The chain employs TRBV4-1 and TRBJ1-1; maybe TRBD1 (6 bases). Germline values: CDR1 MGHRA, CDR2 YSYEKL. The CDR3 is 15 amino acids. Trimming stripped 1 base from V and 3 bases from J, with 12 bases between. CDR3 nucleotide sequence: TGCGCCAGCAGCCAAGTGTCAGGGGTTGACACTGAAGCTTTCTTT. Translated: CASSQVSGVDTEAFF.

CDR3 loop: CASSPGASGYTGELFF. CDR3 coding DNA: TGTGCCAGCAGCCCCGGGGCTAGCGGATACACCGGGGAGCTGTTTTTT. The J gene is TRBJ2-2, the V gene TRBV7-2, with 7 bases lining up with TRBD2. With V trimmed by 5 bases and J by 3 bases, 9 bases remained unmatched. CDR3 size: 16 residues. Germline CDR1 is SGHTA and CDR2 is FQGNSA.

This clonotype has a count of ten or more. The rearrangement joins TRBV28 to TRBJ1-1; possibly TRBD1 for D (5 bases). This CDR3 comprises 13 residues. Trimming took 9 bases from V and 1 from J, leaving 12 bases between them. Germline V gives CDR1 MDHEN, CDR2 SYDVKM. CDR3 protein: CASAGTQNTEAFF. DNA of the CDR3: TGTGCCAGTGCCGGGACCCAGAACACTGAAGCTTTCTTT.

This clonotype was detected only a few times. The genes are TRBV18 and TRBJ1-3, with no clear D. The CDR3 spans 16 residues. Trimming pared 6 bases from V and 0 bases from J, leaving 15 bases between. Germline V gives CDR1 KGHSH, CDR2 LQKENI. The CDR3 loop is CASSTPGSYSGNTIYF. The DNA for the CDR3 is TGTGCCAGCTCTACCCCGGGGAGCTACTCTGGAAACACCATATATTTT.